The clone carrying this TCR beta chain was found once. In the original workflow: From reference gene primer amplification, estimates of nucleated cell counts were derived. Only in-frame clones appear in the TCRdb table, and some are missing; sequencing was by immunoSEQ multiplex PCR. V and J calls and clone size are those listed in that table; D and trimming were worked out from the DNA. Altogether fewer than 400,000 clones are present, almost 90% being singletons, with the ten largest covering less than 3%. These data originate in a study of blood T cell repertoires in COVID-19. As for the study in general: From T cells, B-cell-depleted T cells, or PBMCs came the material, which was cDNA or gDNA.

The germline V and J ends were trimmed by 0 bases and 0 bases, with 16 bases remaining between them. Germline-derived CDR1 and CDR2 are SGHRS and YFSETQ. CDR3 length: 18 amino acids. The rearrangement links TRBV5-1 to TRBJ1-3; D is undetermined. What was sequenced was peripheral blood. The receptor was derived from a woman aged 25 to 39 with COVID-19, enrolled during active disease. The CDR3: CASSLAGSSGISGNTIYF. DNA for the CDR3: TGCGCCAGCAGCTTGGCCGGTTCGAGCGGAATCTCTGGAAACACCATATATTTT.